The 10 T cell receptor beta chains in this list originate from one sample, sequenced in a study of blood T cell repertoires in COVID-19. TCRdb's table, derived via immunoSEQ multiplex PCR, lists solely in-frame clones and lacks some. The repertoire holds roughly 180,000 clones, with around 79% as singletons. Sequences were obtained from peripheral blood. The receptors were gathered from an older woman with COVID-19, enrolled during active disease.

The chain uses TRBV6-1 and TRBJ1-5; D ambiguous. The CDR3 has 16 amino acids. Germline V gives CDR1 MNHNS, CDR2 SASEGT. Trimming took 3 bases from V and 4 from J, leaving 16 bases between them. CDR3 coding DNA: TGTGCCAGCAGTGAGGGTCTGTGGATGCGGAATCAGCCCCAGCATTTT. Translation gives CASSEGLWMRNQPQHF.

This chain uses TRBV7-3 with TRBJ2-1, with D perhaps TRBD2 (6 bases). V lost 5 bases, J lost 10 bases, and 21 bases lay in between. Germline V gene lookup returns CDR1 SGHTA and CDR2 FQGTGA. This CDR3 region has 15 residues. DNA for the CDR3: TGTGCCAGCAGCCCGGGACCAAGGGAGGCGGGCGAGCAGTTCTTC. This translates into CASSPGPREAGEQFF.

This chain links TRBV7-6 with TRBJ2-7, with D possibly TRBD2 on 6 matching bases. The CDR3 is made up of 14 amino acids. The V gene lost 5 bases and the J gene lost 0 bases, with 11 bases spanning the gap. Germline-derived CDR1 and CDR2 are SGHVS and FNYEAQ. The CDR3 bases are TGTGCCAGCAGCCCCCACGGGAGCTCCTACGAGCAGTACTTC. The encoded protein is CASSPHGSSYEQYF.

V is TRBV5-1 and J is TRBJ2-1; 8 bases line up with TRBD2. This CDR3 region has 18 residues. V lost 0 bases and J lost 3; bases outside the gene matches: 11. CDR1 SGHRS and CDR2 YFSETQ come from the germline V gene. The CDR3 reads CASSLGLLAREDYNEQFF. The CDR3 DNA reads TGCGCCAGCAGCTTGGGGCTGCTAGCGCGGGAGGACTACAATGAGCAGTTCTTC.

The CDR3 here is CASSEAGQGEYEQFF. Here the CDR3 DNA reads TGTGCCAGCAGTGAAGCGGGGCAGGGGGAGTATGAGCAGTTCTTC. J is TRBJ2-1 and V is TRBV2; 7 bases map to TRBD1. Trimming at V came to 0 bases and at J to 8 bases, leaving 7 bases not matched to a gene. This CDR3 has 15 amino acids. Germline CDR1 is SNHLY and CDR2 is FYNNEI.

V and J are TRBV24-1 and TRBJ2-1, with 9 bases identical to TRBD2. CDR3 length: 16 amino acids. CDR1 KGHDR and CDR2 SFDVKD come from the germline V gene. V dropped 5 bases and J dropped 0; count of bases not matched to a gene: 4. CDR3 amino acids: CATSALSGSSYNEQFF. The CDR3 DNA reads as TGTGCCACCAGTGCCCTTAGCGGGAGCTCCTACAATGAGCAGTTCTTC.

V is TRBV18 and J is TRBJ2-2, with D hard to call. CDR3 size: 16 residues. Per the germline V gene, CDR1 is KGHSH and CDR2 is LQKENI. Trimming pared 1 base from V and 2 bases from J, leaving 11 bases between. The CDR3: CASSPLAVGNTGELFF. In DNA, the CDR3 is TGTGCCAGCTCACCACTCGCAGTGGGCAACACCGGGGAGCTGTTTTTT.

The rearrangement links TRBV9 to TRBJ2-5; perhaps TRBD1 as D (5 bases). This CDR3 contains 14 residues. Germline CDR1 SGDLS, CDR2 YYNGEE. Trimming removed 0 bases from V and 11 bases from J, with 17 bases in between. Here the CDR3 reads CASSVGGRGAGQYF. The CDR3 coding sequence is TGTGCCAGCAGCGTAGGAGGTCGTGGGGCCGGGCAGTACTTC. Full variable domain (rest looked up from reference TRBV9 and TRBJ2-5): DSGVTQTPKHLITATGQRVTLRCSPRSGDLSVYWYQQSLDQGLQFLIQYYNGEERAKGNILERFSAQQFPDLHSELNLSSLELGDSALYFCASSVGGRGAGQYFGPGTRLLVL.

The chain is built from TRBV4-2 and TRBJ1-2; maybe TRBD1 (6 bases). Germline V gene lookup returns CDR1 LGHNA and CDR2 YNFKEQ. V lost 4 bases and J 6 bases, leaving 21 bases between the germline ends. CDR3 length equals 16 residues. CDR3 DNA sequence: TGTGCCAGCAGCCGTGAGGCCGGGGGGCCGTCTAATGGCTACACCTTC. Translation: CASSREAGGPSNGYTF.

J is TRBJ1-5 and V is TRBV19, with D perhaps matching TRBD1 (5 bases). Trimming removed 4 bases at V and 0 bases at J, with 19 bases between. Germline assignment: CDR1 LNHDA and CDR2 SQIVND (reference sequence). The CDR3 has 18 amino acids. In DNA form, the CDR3 reads TGTGCCAGTAGTACAGACAATAGCCCAGACAGTAGCAATCAGCCCCAGCATTTT. Protein sequence: CASSTDNSPDSSNQPQHF.